The 18 T cell receptor beta chains below all came from one sample that was sequenced in a study of shared clonotypes between healthy human individuals (dated by TCRdb to the early 2020s). The protocol used for the library was the immunoSEQ multiplex PCR assay. The source is immuneACCESS, and TCRdb retained only in-frame sequences with V and J called. Part of the clones is not carried over; for the studies checked, unresolved V genes explain less than half of this, and the remainder is unexplained. In all, the sample holds some 1 million clones, and approximately 68% of those were seen once. Approximately 1.5% of the sample comes from the top ten. Sequencing was carried out using memory CD4+ T cells sorted from blood. Explained via the paper, the cell subset or site label denotes: CD45RA-negative fraction. These receptors were taken from a man aged 18 to 29 in good health.

CDR3 in amino acids: CASSGVTRETQYF. CDR3 nucleotide sequence: TGTGCCAGCTCGGGGGTCACAAGGGAGACCCAGTACTTC. The chain recombines TRBV18 with TRBJ2-5; D might be TRBD1 or TRBD2, each matching 5 bases. The CDR3 extends over 13 amino acids. Between the trimmed V and J ends, which lost 6 bases and 5 bases, there was a span of 13 bases. Germline V gene lookup returns CDR1 KGHSH and CDR2 LQKENI. Filled out from reference TRBV18 and TRBJ2-5, the complete variable domain reads NAGVMQNPRHLVRRRGQEARLRCSPMKGHSHVYWYRQLPEEGLKFMVYLQKENIIDESGMPKERFSAEFPKEGPSILRIQQVVRGDSAAYFCASSGVTRETQYFGPGTRLLVL.

The CDR3, as DNA: TGTGCCAGCAGCCCCGGGGGCAGGCAAGAGACCCAGTACTTC. Translated: CASSPGGRQETQYF. The chain has TRBV5-4 and TRBJ2-5; D might be TRBD1 or TRBD2, each matching 6 bases. CDR1 SGHNT and CDR2 YYREEE come from the germline V gene (reference sequence). V was cut by 4 bases and J by 2 bases, with 12 bases left in between. The CDR3 covers 14 residues.

The chain carries TRBV5-5 and TRBJ1-5, with 9 nucleotides matching TRBD1. The V gene end was trimmed by 4 bases and the J gene end by 3 bases; junction bases not matched to a gene: 5. CDR3 length: 15 amino acids. Per germline, CDR1 SGHKS and CDR2 YYEKEE (reference sequence). In DNA form, the CDR3 reads TGTGCCAGCAGCCCAGGGACAGGGAACAATCAGCCCCAGCATTTT. It yields the protein CASSPGTGNNQPQHF.

This clone has more than one count but fewer than ten. In DNA, the CDR3 is TGTGCCAGCAGCTTGGGACAGGGAAAAGACAATGAGCAGTTCTTC. Translating it yields CASSLGQGKDNEQFF. The gene calls are TRBV11-2 and TRBJ2-1; TRBD1 agrees at 9 bases. Trimming took 3 bases from V and 5 from J; bases not matched to a gene: 5. CDR3 length: 15 residues. Germline assignment: CDR1 SGHAT and CDR2 FQNNGV.

This clone was seen only a few times. The chain employs TRBV18 and TRBJ2-4, with a tentative D call TRBD2 (5 bases). There are 14 residues in the CDR3. Germline V gene lookup returns CDR1 KGHSH and CDR2 LQKENI. V lost 9 bases and J lost 4, with 16 bases in between. The CDR3 DNA is TGTGCCAGTCAGGACGTTCGGGGAAAAAACATTCAGTACTTC. Translating gives CASQDVRGKNIQYF.

This clone was observed once. The gene calls are TRBV7-9 and TRBJ2-7; 12 positions agree with TRBD2. Trimming removed 6 bases from V and 3 bases from J; junction bases left unmatched: 3. The CDR3 covers 14 residues. Germline CDR1 and CDR2: SEHNR and FQNEAQ (reference sequence). The CDR3 here is CASRLAGGDYEQYF. The CDR3 region has the DNA TGTGCCAGCAGGCTAGCGGGAGGGGACTACGAGCAGTACTTC.

The chain has TRBV7-2 and TRBJ1-4; tentative D call: TRBD1 (5 bases). Germline V lookup: CDR1 SGHTA, CDR2 FQGNSA. This CDR3 spans 15 amino acids. Trimming pared 2 bases from V and 8 bases from J, leaving 15 bases between. For the CDR3, the DNA is TGTGCCAGCAGCTTAACGGGGCAGACTTTCGAAAAACTGTTTTTT. This gives the protein CASSLTGQTFEKLFF.

This chain links TRBV10-3 with TRBJ2-7; a possible D gene is TRBD1 (6 bases). V gave up 6 bases and J gave up 1 base, with 13 bases separating them. The CDR3 contains 14 residues. Per the germline V gene, CDR1 is ENHRY and CDR2 is SYGVKD. The CDR3 spells CAISDRSGSYEQYF. The CDR3 DNA reads TGTGCCATCAGCGACAGGAGTGGGTCCTACGAGCAGTACTTC.

The CDR3 spells CASSRDVLSSGANVLTF. The CDR3, as DNA: TGTGCCAGCTCACGGGACGTACTTAGCTCTGGGGCCAACGTCCTGACTTTC. The V gene is TRBV18, the J gene TRBJ2-6; D tentatively reads TRBD1 or TRBD2 (5 bases each). Germline values: CDR1 KGHSH, CDR2 LQKENI. V lost 4 bases and J 0 bases, leaving 13 bases between the germline ends. This CDR3 has 17 residues.

About this clone: The same CDR3 arises from other DNA sequences in this sample as well. J is TRBJ2-7 and V is TRBV10-1; D perhaps matches TRBD2 (6 bases). Trimming took 6 bases from V and 0 from J, leaving 9 bases between them. The germline CDR1 and CDR2 sequences are WNHNN and SYGVQD (reference sequence). This CDR3 has 13 residues. The CDR3 coding sequence is TGCGCCAGCAGCCCCGGGGGCTCCTACGAGCAGTACTTC. This sequence encodes CASSPGGSYEQYF.

To note about this clone: This same CDR3 is encoded by further DNA sequences in the sample. The chain links TRBV9 to TRBJ2-7, with D unclear. The V end was cut by 0 bases, the J end by 1 base, with 8 bases between. Germline CDR1 reads SGDLS; CDR2 reads YYNGEE. There are 14 residues in the CDR3. The CDR3: CASSVEVGSYEQYF. The CDR3 nucleotides read TGTGCCAGCAGCGTAGAGGTGGGTTCCTACGAGCAGTACTTC.

This clone was recorded many times. J is TRBJ1-6 and V is TRBV10-2, with 9 positions matching TRBD1. Germline values: CDR1 WSHSY, CDR2 SAAADI. This CDR3 contains 17 residues. Losses at the gene ends were 4 bases for V and 10 bases for J; bases not matched to a gene: 14. The CDR3 spells CASSGGRGQGAASPLHF. The CDR3 DNA reads as TGCGCCAGCAGTGGAGGTCGGGGACAGGGAGCGGCGTCACCCCTCCACTTT.

This rearrangement joins TRBV15 to TRBJ2-7; TRBD1 agrees at 11 bases. CDR1 and CDR2 (germline): LNHNV, YYDKDF (reference sequence). This CDR3 spans 16 amino acids. V gave up 2 bases and J gave up 3 bases; unmatched junction bases: 6. The CDR3 sequence: CATSRTGGTGGYEQYF. CDR3 DNA sequence: TGTGCCACCAGCAGAACAGGGGGGACAGGGGGCTACGAGCAGTACTTC.

The chain is built from TRBV2 and TRBJ2-7; no definite D call. The CDR3 contains 11 residues. Deletions cut 3 bases from V and 3 bases from J, with 3 bases between. Germline CDR1 is SNHLY and CDR2 is FYNNEI. CDR3 DNA sequence: TGTGCCAGCAGTGACAACTACGAGCAGTACTTC. Protein product: CASSDNYEQYF.

Worth noting for this clone: The same CDR3 is also encoded by other DNA sequences in this sample. The chain combines TRBV18 with TRBJ2-2; D might be TRBD1 (5 bases). V lost 3 bases and J lost 3, with 5 bases in between. CDR3 length equals 13 residues. Germline V gives CDR1 KGHSH, CDR2 LQKENI. The CDR3 loop is CASSPRDTGELFF. The DNA for the CDR3 is TGTGCCAGCTCACCCAGGGACACCGGGGAGCTGTTTTTT.

V gene TRBV19 combines with J gene TRBJ1-5, with D uncertain. The CDR3 loop spans 15 amino acids. The germline gives CDR1 LNHDA, CDR2 SQIVND (reference sequence). With 4 bases removed from V and 4 bases from J, the gap between germline ends came to 14 bases. The CDR3 sequence is CASSTVSPFNQPQHF. The CDR3 DNA reads TGTGCCAGTAGTACCGTATCGCCCTTTAATCAGCCCCAGCATTTT. The variable domain in full, completed from reference TRBV19 and TRBJ1-5, reads DGGITQSPKYLFRKEGQNVTLSCEQNLNHDAMYWYRQDPGQGLRLIYYSQIVNDFQKGDIAEGYSVSREKKESFPLTVTSAQKNPTAFYLCASSTVSPFNQPQHFGDGTRLSIL.

Only one count was recorded for this clone. The gene calls are TRBV11-2 and TRBJ2-3, with D perhaps given as TRBD1 or TRBD2 (6 bases each). The CDR3 has 16 residues. From germline, CDR1 is SGHAT and CDR2 FQNNGV. V was clipped by 1 base and J by 7 bases, with 18 bases between them. The CDR3 DNA sequence: TGTGCCAGCAGCTTAGGAGGGGGGCAAGGAACAAATACGCAGTATTTT. Translated, it gives CASSLGGGQGTNTQYF. The whole variable domain, filled in from reference TRBV11-2 and TRBJ2-3, reads EAGVAQSPRYKIIEKRQSVAFWCNPISGHATLYWYQQILGQGPKLLIQFQNNGVVDDSQLPKDRFSAERLKGVDSTLKIQPAKLEDSAVYLCASSLGGGQGTNTQYFGPGTRLTVL.

The V call is TRBV11-2, the J call TRBJ2-7; 7 bases align to TRBD1. CDR1 is SGHAT, CDR2 FQNNGV, per germline. There are 14 residues in the CDR3. J was trimmed by 1 base and V by 5 bases; bases with no gene match: 5. The CDR3 DNA reads TGTGCCAGCAGCCAGAGGGGGCAGTCCTACGAGCAGTACTTC. It codes for CASSQRGQSYEQYF.